A single sample gave rise to the 20 T cell receptor beta chains below, sequenced in a study of ipilimumab plus nivolumab after autologous stem cell transplantation. Measured with immunoSEQ multiplex PCR; TCRdb has only the in-frame clones, and not every one. The sample shows 84,000 or so clones, about 83% of them seen only once. Sequenced material: PBMCs, taken in a trial of ipilimumab plus nivolumab as post-transplant consolidation. Receptor source: a male donor with diffuse large B-cell lymphoma.

The chain has TRBV5-6 and TRBJ2-1, with D tentatively TRBD2 (7 bases). Germline lookup yields CDR1 SGHDT and CDR2 YYEEEE. The CDR3 has 18 residues. Between the trimmed V and J ends, which lost 3 bases and 3 bases, there was a span of 22 bases. The CDR3 DNA reads as TGTGCCAGCAGCTCTACGAGGGGGGGCGGGGTCCGCTACAATGAGCAGTTCTTC. Its translation: CASSSTRGGGVRYNEQFF. The full variable domain, its missing parts supplied by reference TRBV5-6 and TRBJ2-1, is DAGVTQSPTHLIKTRGQQVTLRCSPKSGHDTVSWYQQALGQGPQFIFQYYEEEERQRGNFPDRFSGHQFPNYSSELNVNALLLGDSALYLCASSSTRGGGVRYNEQFFGPGTRLTVL.

The chain uses TRBV6-6 and TRBJ2-2, with 8 bases fitting TRBD2. The CDR3 covers 15 residues. V gave up 4 bases and J gave up 6 bases; unmatched junction bases: 7. Germline V gene sequence: CDR1 MNHNY, CDR2 SVGAGI (reference sequence). CDR3: CASSSERGQAGELFF. The CDR3 DNA sequence: TGTGCCAGCAGTTCGGAGCGGGGGCAAGCCGGGGAGCTGTTTTTT.

The chain has TRBV4-3 and TRBJ1-2, with 8 nucleotides matching TRBD1. Looked up from germline, CDR1 is LGHNA and CDR2 is YSLEER. J was trimmed by 6 bases and V by 0 bases; bases with no gene match: 3. The length of the CDR3 is 14 residues. The CDR3, as DNA: TGCGCCAGCAGCCAAGATCAGGGGGCCCATGGCTACACCTTC. Protein: CASSQDQGAHGYTF.

The chain employs TRBV10-2 and TRBJ2-5, with TRBD2 matching over 11 bases. This CDR3 has 15 amino acids. Germline loops: CDR1 WSHSY, CDR2 SAAADI. Unmatched junction bases numbered 5, after V lost 6 bases and J lost 2 bases. The CDR3 DNA reads TGCGCCAGCAGATGGACTAGCGGGTCACAAGAGACCCAGTACTTC. This codes for CASRWTSGSQETQYF.

V is TRBV5-1 and J is TRBJ2-5; no clear D. The CDR3 is 13 amino acids. The V gene lost 1 base and the J gene lost 5 bases, with 9 bases spanning the gap. Germline CDR1 reads SGHRS; CDR2 reads YFSETQ. CDR3 coding DNA: TGCGCCAGCAGCTTGTATGGGCAGGAGACCCAGTACTTC. It is translated as CASSLYGQETQYF.

The rearrangement joins TRBV18 to TRBJ1-1; D unresolved. Germline V gene sequence: CDR1 KGHSH, CDR2 LQKENI. V was shortened by 3 bases and J by 0 bases, with 11 bases between the two germline ends. The CDR3 consists of 15 residues. The CDR3 region has the DNA TGTGCCAGCTCACCCCGGGCAGAGCTGAACACTGAAGCTTTCTTT. This encodes CASSPRAELNTEAFF.

V gene TRBV20-1 combines with J gene TRBJ1-2, with D uncertain. CDR1 and CDR2 (germline): DFQATT, SNEGSKA (reference sequence). The germline V and J ends were trimmed by 3 bases and 6 bases, with 8 bases remaining between them. The CDR3 is 11 residues long. CDR3 bases: TGCAGTGCTAGCGATAATGATGGCTACACCTTC. This gives the protein CSASDNDGYTF.

This clone was found many times. The rearrangement uses TRBV5-1 and TRBJ1-2, with D tentatively TRBD1 (5 bases). Trimming cost V 7 bases and J 2 bases, with 18 bases left between them. Germline V gives CDR1 SGHRS, CDR2 YFSETQ. The CDR3 runs 15 residues. The CDR3 sequence is CASSVQGGLNYGYTF. Here the CDR3 DNA reads TGCGCCAGCTCTGTGCAGGGTGGTCTGAACTATGGCTACACCTTC.

This clone was picked up a small number of times. The V call is TRBV19, the J call TRBJ2-6, with 9 bases lining up with TRBD1. With V trimmed by 9 bases and J by 1 base, 7 bases remained unmatched. This CDR3 is built from 16 residues. Germline V CDR1 and CDR2: LNHDA, SQIVND (reference sequence). The CDR3 nucleotides are TGTGCCAGCCACAACAGGGGGCGGTCTGGGGCCAACGTCCTGACTTTC. Protein product: CASHNRGRSGANVLTF.

The rearrangement uses TRBV29-1 and TRBJ1-1; D is unclear. From germline, CDR1 is SQVTM and CDR2 ANQGSEA. The CDR3 spans 14 residues. The germline V and J ends were trimmed by 3 bases and 3 bases, with 14 bases remaining between them. The CDR3: CSVDHGVSDTEAFF. Written as DNA, the CDR3 is TGCAGCGTTGATCATGGGGTATCGGACACTGAAGCTTTCTTT.

This clone was recorded a few times. The CDR3 reads CASSDGMYSNQPQHF. The CDR3 coding sequence is TGTGCCAGCAGTGATGGCATGTATAGCAATCAGCCCCAGCATTTT. The J gene is TRBJ1-5, the V gene TRBV2; D is uncertain. This CDR3 region has 15 residues. The germline CDR1 and CDR2 sequences are SNHLY and FYNNEI. V lost 3 bases and J 0 bases, leaving 9 bases between the germline ends.

The chain combines TRBV15 with TRBJ1-1, with D possibly TRBD1 on 5 matching bases. The CDR3 spans 15 residues. V lost 3 bases and J 3 bases, leaving 14 bases between the germline ends. Per germline, CDR1 LNHNV and CDR2 YYDKDF (reference sequence). The CDR3 DNA reads as TGTGCCACCAGCAGCCCTGAGCGGGGGGACACTGAAGCTTTCTTT. This sequence encodes CATSSPERGDTEAFF.

This chain connects TRBV19 to TRBJ2-6, with a tentative D call TRBD2 (5 bases). CDR1 and CDR2 from the germline V gene are LNHDA and SQIVND (reference sequence). The CDR3 loop spans 21 amino acids. V was trimmed by 2 bases and J by 1 base, leaving 24 bases between them. In nucleotides, the CDR3 is TGTGCCAGTAGTATAAGGTCTCGAGGGTGGAGTTTGGCGTCTGGGGCCAACGTCCTGACTTTC. Its translation is CASSIRSRGWSLASGANVLTF.

This clone has more than one count but fewer than ten. This chain links TRBV7-2 with TRBJ1-3; no reliable D call. V lost 5 bases and J 3 bases, leaving 11 bases between the germline ends. The CDR3 consists of 14 residues. Germline-derived CDR1 and CDR2 are SGHTA and FQGNSA. The CDR3 coding sequence is TGTGCCAGCAGCCCGGACGGGAATGGAAACACCATATATTTT. Protein sequence: CASSPDGNGNTIYF.

V usage is TRBV6-1 and J usage is TRBJ1-4, with D possibly TRBD1 on 6 matching bases. Trimming took 4 bases from V and 0 from J, leaving 9 bases between them. The CDR3 extends over 15 amino acids. Germline CDR1 and CDR2: MNHNS and SASEGT. The CDR3 sequence is CASSVNRATNEKLFF. CDR3 nucleotide sequence: TGTGCCAGCAGTGTTAACAGGGCAACTAATGAAAAACTGTTTTTT.

This clone was picked up one time. The V gene is TRBV2, the J gene TRBJ2-7, with D perhaps being TRBD1 or TRBD2 (6 bases each). The germline V gene encodes CDR1 SNHLY and CDR2 FYNNEI. The CDR3 is 14 amino acids. V was clipped by 10 bases and J by 0 bases, with 16 bases between them. Written as DNA, the CDR3 is TGTGCCACCCAGGGGCGGGGACTCTCCTACGAGCAGTACTTC. Its protein is CATQGRGLSYEQYF.

This clone was observed a single time. Relative to the germline gene, one junction end is altered; a read error may explain this. V is TRBV6-5 and J is TRBJ1-2; 8 positions agree with TRBD1. The CDR3 runs to 15 residues. Germline V CDR1 and CDR2: MNHEY, SVGAGI. CDR3 bases: TGTGCCAGCAGGAACCCTGGACAGGGCGGCCATGGATACACCTTC. Protein: CASRNPGQGGHGYTF.

This sequence joins TRBV7-6 and TRBJ2-2; D possibly matches TRBD1 or TRBD2 (5 bases each). The V end lost 6 bases, the J end lost 4 bases, and 15 bases lay between the germline ends. The CDR3 is 15 amino acids. Germline CDR1 reads SGHVS; CDR2 reads FNYEAQ. DNA for the CDR3: TGTGCCAGCAGGTCCGGGACGGCGGGCACCGGGGAGCTGTTTTTT. Translating it yields CASRSGTAGTGELFF. Filled out from reference TRBV7-6 and TRBJ2-2, the complete variable domain reads GAGVSQSPRYKVTKRGQDVALRCDPISGHVSLYWYRQALGQGPEFLTYFNYEAQQDKSGLPNDRFSAERPEGSISTLTIQRTEQRDSAMYRCASRSGTAGTGELFFGEGSRLTVL.

The CDR3 reads CASSGIGQGLNYGYTF. In nucleotides, the CDR3 is TGTGCCAGCAGTGGCATCGGACAGGGCCTTAACTATGGCTACACCTTC. This sequence joins TRBV6-1 and TRBJ1-2; 8 bases fit TRBD1. The CDR3 consists of 16 residues. Trimming removed 4 bases from V and 1 base from J; junction bases left unmatched: 8. Germline-derived CDR1 and CDR2 are MNHNS and SASEGT.

The V call is TRBV4-3, the J call TRBJ2-3; 9 bases are shared with TRBD1. CDR3 length equals 16 residues. The germline V gene has CDR1 LGHNA and CDR2 YSLEER. The junction had 2 bases not matched to a gene; V was cut back by 0 bases and J by 1 base. DNA of the CDR3: TGCGCCAGCAGCCAAGATCACAGGGGGCGCACAGATACGCAGTATTTT. Protein: CASSQDHRGRTDTQYF.